This TCR beta chain comes out of a study of PD-L1 blockade in urothelial cancer. Across the whole study: About 90% of the 29 patients were males with bladder-origin urothelial cancer. Treatment start was followed by blood analysis at 3 weeks (second dose) and again at 6 weeks. Reported median T cell count for blood samples was more than 110,000.

Study outcomes and limitations: In blood sampled pretreatment, TCR clonality below the median predicted better survival.

Sequencing used immunoSEQ multiplex PCR; TCRdb keeps in-frame clones, though not all of them. The data hold about 90,000 clones, with 90% observed a single time. Germline V gene data show CDR1 as SGHDT and CDR2 as YYEEEE. Deletions cut 2 bases from V and 13 bases from J, with 16 bases between. CDR3 length: 13 amino acids. Remarks on this clone: The antigen is undetermined.

The sequence was obtained from a man in his sixties with urothelial cancer. The sequencing used PBMCs, collected around atezolizumab (anti-PD-L1) treatment. This chain joins TRBV5-6 and TRBJ1-5; D gene ambiguous. The CDR3 reads CASSFGGRIAQHF. CDR3 in DNA: TGTGCCAGCAGCTTCGGCGGTCGGATTGCTCAGCATTTT.